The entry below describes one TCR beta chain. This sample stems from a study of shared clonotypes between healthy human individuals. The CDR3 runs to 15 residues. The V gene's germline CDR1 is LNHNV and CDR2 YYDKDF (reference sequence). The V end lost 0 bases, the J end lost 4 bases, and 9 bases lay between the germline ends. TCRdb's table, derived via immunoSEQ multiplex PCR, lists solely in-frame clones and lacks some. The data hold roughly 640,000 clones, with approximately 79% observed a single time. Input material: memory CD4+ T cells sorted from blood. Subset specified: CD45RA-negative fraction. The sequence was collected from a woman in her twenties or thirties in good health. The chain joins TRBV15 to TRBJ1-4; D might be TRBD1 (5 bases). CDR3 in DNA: TGTGCCACCAGCAGAGATTATGGGGGTAATGAAAAACTGTTTTTT. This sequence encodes CATSRDYGGNEKLFF.